The 17 T cell receptor beta chains reported below all come from one sample, sequenced in a study of T cells after yellow fever vaccination. TCRdb used MiXCR to reprocess the 5' RACE reads, holding one entry per CDR3 protein. Among some 260,000 distinct CDR3 sequences listed, 5.2% were seen once. The input for sequencing was CD4+ T cells sorted from PBMCs, taken on the day of the yellow fever booster vaccination. These receptors all stem from a man aged 18 to 30 who received the YFV17D yellow fever vaccine.

Only a few counts were recorded for this clonotype. The chain recombines TRBV7-9 with TRBJ2-5; tentatively, D is TRBD2 (6 bases). The germline V and J ends were trimmed by 1 base and 7 bases, with 16 bases remaining between them. CDR1 and CDR2 (germline): SEHNR, FQNEAQ (reference sequence). This CDR3 is 15 amino acids long. The CDR3 nucleotides are TGTGCCAGCAGCTTAGTGGTCTCGGGGGTTGCGACCCAGTACTTC. This translates into CASSLVVSGVATQYF. Variable domain in full (rest from reference TRBV7-9 and TRBJ2-5): DTGVSQNPRHKITKRGQNVTFRCDPISEHNRLYWYRQTLGQGPEFLTYFQNEAQLEKSRLLSDRFSAERPKGSFSTLEIQRTEQGDSAMYLCASSLVVSGVATQYFGPGTRLLVL.

This clonotype was recorded many times. V is TRBV5-1 and J is TRBJ2-1; a possible D gene is TRBD1 (5 bases). Trimming cost V 0 bases and J 4 bases, with 11 bases left between them. The CDR3 loop spans 15 amino acids. Germline assignment: CDR1 SGHRS and CDR2 YFSETQ. The CDR3 loop reads CASSLEGVSYNEQFF. CDR3 nucleotide sequence: TGCGCCAGCAGCTTGGAAGGGGTCTCTTACAATGAGCAGTTCTTC.

This clonotype was picked up many times. The chain combines TRBV6-5 with TRBJ1-3, with D tentatively TRBD1 (6 bases). The V gene's germline CDR1 is MNHEY and CDR2 SVGAGI. Trimming stripped 4 bases from V and 0 bases from J, with 13 bases between. This CDR3 contains 16 residues. CDR3: CASSSGAATSGNTIYF. DNA for the CDR3: TGTGCCAGCAGTTCGGGGGCCGCGACCTCTGGAAACACCATATATTTT.

This clonotype was seen only a few times. The chain uses TRBV28 and TRBJ2-7; the D is unclear. V lost 3 bases and J 4 bases, leaving 7 bases between the germline ends. This CDR3 has 12 residues. Germline CDR1 reads MDHEN; CDR2 reads SYDVKM. The CDR3 here is CASSFDGYEQYV. The CDR3 DNA reads TGTGCCAGCAGTTTCGACGGATACGAGCAGTACGTC.

This clonotype was detected only a few times. V is TRBV5-1 and J is TRBJ1-6; TRBD1 might be the D (5 bases). The V end was cut by 5 bases, the J end by 0 bases, with 21 bases between. Per germline, CDR1 SGHRS and CDR2 YFSETQ. The length of the CDR3 is 19 residues. The CDR3 DNA sequence: TGCGCCAGCAGTTTCATTCCGGGACGGGAAAGCTCCTATAATTCACCCCTCCACTTT. It encodes CASSFIPGRESSYNSPLHF.

This clonotype turned up a few times. The chain is built from TRBV10-1 and TRBJ2-5; D perhaps matches TRBD1 (6 bases). Per the germline V gene, CDR1 is WNHNN and CDR2 is SYGVQD (reference sequence). The CDR3 is 13 residues long. The V end was cut by 7 bases, the J end by 3 bases, with 12 bases between. The CDR3 region is CASNGRTEETQYF. The DNA of the CDR3 is TGCGCCAGCAACGGCCGGACAGAAGAGACCCAGTACTTC.

This clonotype was detected a few times. The gene calls are TRBV9 and TRBJ1-1, with a tentative D call TRBD1 (6 bases). CDR3 length: 15 amino acids. Trimming left V 0 bases short and J 1 base short, with 10 bases between. Germline V gene lookup returns CDR1 SGDLS and CDR2 YYNGEE. CDR3 region: CASSVGGHRNTEAFF. Written as DNA, the CDR3 is TGTGCCAGCAGCGTAGGGGGACACAGGAACACTGAAGCTTTCTTT.

Only a few counts were recorded for this clonotype. CDR3 region: CASSYSAAGGYEQYV. DNA of the CDR3: TGTGCCAGCAGTTACAGCGCGGCGGGGGGGTACGAGCAGTACGTC. The chain links TRBV6-5 to TRBJ2-7, with TRBD2 matching 9 bases. The CDR3 has 15 residues. Unmatched junction bases numbered 6, after V lost 2 bases and J lost 4 bases. Germline CDR1 is MNHEY and CDR2 is SVGAGI.

This clonotype was counted between two and nine times. The rearrangement uses TRBV7-9 and TRBJ2-1; TRBD2 agrees at 9 bases. V lost 2 bases and J lost 8; bases outside the gene matches: 7. The germline V gene encodes CDR1 SEHNR and CDR2 FQNEAQ (reference sequence). The CDR3 contains 15 residues. The CDR3 bases are TGTGCCAGCAGCTTATGGGGTAGCGGGGGCGATGAGCAGTTCTTC. As protein: CASSLWGSGGDEQFF.

This clonotype was seen repeatedly, ten times or more. The V gene is TRBV7-9, the J gene TRBJ2-7; unclear D gene. Germline V lookup: CDR1 SEHNR, CDR2 FQNEAQ (reference sequence). The CDR3 is made up of 13 amino acids. Trimming pared 8 bases from V and 2 bases from J, leaving 13 bases between. CDR3 sequence: CASAHVTPYEQYV. CDR3 DNA sequence: TGTGCCAGCGCACACGTCACACCCTACGAGCAGTACGTC.

The chain is built from TRBV7-2 and TRBJ1-2; D gene unclear. V was trimmed by 6 bases and J by 8 bases, leaving 16 bases between them. The CDR3 extends over 13 amino acids. From germline, CDR1 is SGHTA and CDR2 FQGNSA. CDR3 in DNA: TGTGCCAGCAGTCCGGGCCCCCTGGGGGGCTACACCTTC. Translation gives CASSPGPLGGYTF.

This sequence joins TRBV7-3 and TRBJ2-3, with a possible D match to TRBD2 (5 bases). Germline CDR1 is SGHTA and CDR2 is FQGTGA. The CDR3 sequence is 12 residues long. Trimming removed 5 bases at V and 6 bases at J, with 9 bases between. The CDR3 DNA reads as TGTGCCAGCAGCATACCGGGGGATACGCAGTATTTT. Protein sequence: CASSIPGDTQYF.

This chain connects TRBV5-1 to TRBJ1-4; D might be TRBD1 (6 bases). V lost 4 bases, J lost 6 bases, and 22 bases lay in between. The CDR3 extends over 17 amino acids. CDR1 SGHRS and CDR2 YFSETQ come from the germline V gene. CDR3 sequence reads: CASSQQGWMGFDEKLFF. DNA for the CDR3: TGCGCCAGCAGCCAACAGGGTTGGATGGGTTTTGATGAAAAACTGTTTTTT.

This clonotype was detected many times. This chain links TRBV7-3 with TRBJ1-5; D possibly corresponds to TRBD1 (6 bases). With 1 base removed from V and 2 bases from J, the gap between germline ends came to 9 bases. Germline CDR1 and CDR2: SGHTA and FQGTGA. The CDR3 totals 15 residues. This CDR3 reads CASSLKGVGNQPQHF. The CDR3 DNA reads as TGTGCCAGCAGCTTAAAGGGGGTGGGCAATCAGCCCCAGCATTTT.

The rearrangement links TRBV4-1 to TRBJ2-1; 7 bases match TRBD2. The ends lost 3 bases at V and 5 bases at J; junction bases unmatched: 4. This CDR3 has 14 residues. CDR1 and CDR2 (germline): MGHRA, YSYEKL. The CDR3 region is CASSHSGRDNEQFF. CDR3 DNA sequence: TGCGCCAGCAGCCATAGCGGGCGAGACAATGAGCAGTTCTTC.

This clonotype has just a few counts. The V and J genes are TRBV27 and TRBJ1-2; D is possibly TRBD1 (5 bases). Between the trimmed V and J ends, which lost 2 bases and 7 bases, there was a span of 14 bases. Germline CDR1 reads MNHEY; CDR2 reads SMNVEV (reference sequence). The CDR3 sequence is 14 residues long. The CDR3 sequence is CASSLSRALSGYTF. The CDR3 DNA reads TGTGCCAGCAGTTTAAGCAGGGCCCTCTCTGGCTACACCTTC.

In this sample, this clonotype turned up many times. The chain carries TRBV12-3 or TRBV12-4 and TRBJ2-1, with D unresolved. Between the trimmed V and J ends, which lost 5 bases and 12 bases, there was a span of 11 bases. The CDR3 sequence is 11 residues long. This CDR3 is CASSRQKGQFF. In nucleotides, the CDR3 is TGTGCCAGCAGTCGTCAGAAGGGGCAGTTCTTC.